This T cell receptor beta chain was sequenced in a study of T-cell memory formation after mild COVID-19. Constant-segment primers served in 5'RACE that generated TCR alpha and TCR beta cDNA libraries bearing sample barcodes and UMIs. TCRdb reanalysed the 5' RACE reads using MiXCR and keeps one entry per CDR3 protein. The data hold approximately 180,000 distinct CDR3 sequences, with roughly 16% observed a single time. This clonotype has more than one count but fewer than ten. Antigen unknown. Study-level findings and limits: Shrinking CD4+ clones resided mostly in CM and EM, and CD8+ ones in EMRA. Clones contracting day 15 to 85 were balanced CD4/CD8; later expanders leaned CD4+. Pre-infection memory contained some responding clones, which suggested that cross-reactive memory had joined.

CDR1 and CDR2 (germline): SGHRS, YFSETQ. This CDR3 has 14 residues. The V end lost 7 bases, the J end lost 3 bases, and 15 bases lay between the germline ends. The material sequenced was PBMCs or a T cell subset sorted from them (not recorded which). This chain connects TRBV5-1 to TRBJ2-3; D uncertain. The receptor's source is an adult woman who had mild COVID-19 (a few samples of this study predate the infection). Cell type and time point are not known. The CDR3 loop is CASAKEVATDTQYF. For the CDR3, the DNA is TGCGCCAGCGCTAAAGAGGTTGCGACAGATACGCAGTATTTT.